This record covers a single TCR beta chain. Antigen specificity is unknown. Researchers ran the PCR with 60 Vbeta and 13 Jbeta primers. Only in-frame clones appear in the TCRdb table, and some are missing; sequencing was by immunoSEQ multiplex PCR. The repertoire holds approximately 140,000 clones, with around 60% as singletons. The data stem from a study of cytomegalovirus exposure and HLA in healthy donors. Study overall: Sequencing of some 190 million T cells in an earlier analysis found 120 million or so unique TCR beta sequences. Study conclusions and caveats: HLA alleles were associated with 15,000 to 20,000 TCR beta sequences in a later analysis at 0.05 false discovery rate. A missense DCLRE1C variant was associated with V- and J-gene trimming of TCR beta chains in a later analysis, and an independent cohort replicated the association.

This CDR3 is 13 amino acids long. The germline V gene has CDR1 MDHEN and CDR2 SYDVKM. Unmatched junction bases numbered 7, after V lost 8 bases and J lost 6 bases. The receptor was derived from a woman aged 60-75 years in good health and CMV-seropositive. The chain carries TRBV28 and TRBJ1-5; 7 bases map to TRBD1. Material: PBMCs. CDR3 DNA: TGTGCCAGCGAGACAGGGTGGGGTCAGCCCCAGCATTTT. Encoded protein: CASETGWGQPQHF.